Following are 22 T cell receptor beta chains from one sample sequenced in a study of T-cell reconstitution after alpha-beta-depleted transplantation in children. Unique molecular identifiers featured in how the TCRbeta library was prepared. TCRdb re-derived calls from the PCR reads in MiXCR, one entry per CDR3 protein. Altogether about 500,000 distinct CDR3 sequences are present, around a third being singletons, with the ten largest covering under 3%. The material was PBMCs from the stem cell graft donor, obtained from the stem cell graft. These receptors all stem from a human donor who donated a stem cell graft to a child with aplastic anemia.

This chain links TRBV5-5 with TRBJ1-5; D may be TRBD1 (5 bases). V was shortened by 9 bases and J by 0 bases, with 16 bases between the two germline ends. CDR1 and CDR2 (germline): SGHKS, YYEKEE (reference sequence). The CDR3 contains 15 residues. The chain's CDR3 is CATAGQPHSNQPQHF. CDR3 nucleotides: TGTGCCACCGCGGGGCAGCCGCATAGCAATCAGCCCCAGCATTTT.

The V call is TRBV9, the J call TRBJ2-5; 8 bases are a match to TRBD1. The V and J ends lost 1 base and 3 bases, in that order; junction bases with no gene match: 5. This CDR3 spans 15 amino acids. CDR1 is SGDLS, CDR2 YYNGEE, per germline. CDR3 loop: CASSVSLDREETQYF. The CDR3 DNA reads as TGTGCCAGCAGCGTATCCTTGGACAGGGAAGAGACCCAGTACTTC.

The V gene is TRBV10-3, the J gene TRBJ2-1; a weak D match, TRBD1 (5 bases). V lost 3 bases, J lost 3 bases, and 6 bases lay in between. Germline loops: CDR1 ENHRY, CDR2 SYGVKD. This CDR3 spans 13 amino acids. The CDR3 is CAISERGYNEQFF. DNA for the CDR3: TGTGCCATCAGTGAAAGGGGCTACAATGAGCAGTTCTTC.

This chain uses TRBV7-7 with TRBJ2-5, with TRBD2 matching over 9 bases. V was clipped by 2 bases and J by 5 bases; unmatched bases: 9. Germline-derived CDR1 and CDR2 are SSHAT and FNYEAQ (reference sequence). The CDR3 sequence is 16 residues long. CDR3 nucleotide sequence: TGTGCCAGCAGCTTACCCCGCGGGAGGGGGCACGAGACCCAGTACTTC. It is translated as CASSLPRGRGHETQYF.

The rearrangement uses TRBV7-2 and TRBJ1-4; D call uncertain. V was shortened by 5 bases and J by 6 bases, with 10 bases between the two germline ends. CDR3 length: 13 residues. In germline, CDR1 is SGHTA, CDR2 FQGNSA. CDR3 DNA: TGTGCCAGCAGCCAGTCGGTCTATGAAAAACTGTTTTTT. Residues: CASSQSVYEKLFF. The variable domain in full, with the rest retrieved from reference TRBV7-2 and TRBJ1-4, is GAGVSQSPSNKVTEKGKDVELRCDPISGHTALYWYRQSLGQGLEFLIYFQGNSAPDKSGLPSDRFSAERTGGSVSTLTIQRTQQEDSAVYLCASSQSVYEKLFFGSGTQLSVL.

V is TRBV6-2 or TRBV6-3 and J is TRBJ2-1, with 8 bases identical to TRBD2. This CDR3 has 20 residues. V lost 0 bases to trimming and J lost 5 bases; unmatched junction nucleotides: 18. Germline-derived CDR1 and CDR2 are MNHEY and SVGEGT. CDR3 sequence reads: CASSYSGERPGLVSHNEQFF. In DNA form, the CDR3 reads TGTGCCAGCAGTTACTCAGGAGAACGACCGGGACTAGTTTCCCACAATGAGCAGTTCTTC.

The rearrangement joins TRBV7-2 to TRBJ2-7; no clear D. Germline V CDR1 and CDR2: SGHTA, FQGNSA. The V and J ends lost 5 bases and 5 bases respectively, with 16 bases between them. This CDR3 contains 14 residues. The CDR3 spells CASSPRRSWDEQYF. DNA of the CDR3: TGTGCCAGCAGCCCCCGCCGCTCATGGGACGAGCAGTACTTC.

This clonotype has more than one count but fewer than ten. V usage is TRBV6-2 or TRBV6-3 and J usage is TRBJ2-7; the D is unclear. Trimming removed 8 bases from V and 0 bases from J, with 11 bases in between. The germline gives CDR1 MNHEY, CDR2 SVGEGT. This CDR3 is 13 amino acids long. The CDR3 region is CASGFRASYEQYF. CDR3 coding DNA: TGTGCCAGCGGATTTAGGGCCTCCTACGAGCAGTACTTC.

The chain uses TRBV20-1 and TRBJ2-4; D might be TRBD2 (5 bases). The CDR3 loop spans 13 amino acids. From germline, CDR1 is DFQATT and CDR2 SNEGSKA (reference sequence). V was pared by 3 bases and J by 0 bases, with 6 bases between. The CDR3 DNA is TGCAGTGCTAGGGGAGTAGCCAAAAACATTCAGTACTTC. This codes for CSARGVAKNIQYF.

V usage is TRBV28 and J usage is TRBJ1-2, with TRBD1 identical over 11 bases. The CDR3 covers 15 residues. Germline V gene data show CDR1 as MDHEN and CDR2 as SYDVKM. Unmatched junction bases numbered 13, after V lost 8 bases and J lost 8 bases. CDR3 nucleotide sequence: TGTGCCAGCGGTACCACCGGACAGGGGGCGCGAGGCTACACCTTC. As protein: CASGTTGQGARGYTF.

The V call is TRBV5-1, the J call TRBJ1-5; no clear D gene. V lost 2 bases and J 4 bases, leaving 13 bases between the germline ends. CDR1 and CDR2 from the germline V gene are SGHRS and YFSETQ. The CDR3 totals 15 residues. The CDR3 DNA follows: TGCGCCAGCAGCTTCAACAGTGACTCGAATCAGCCCCAGCATTTT. Protein sequence: CASSFNSDSNQPQHF.

Only a few counts were recorded for this clonotype. The V gene is TRBV6-5, the J gene TRBJ2-7; D possibly corresponds to TRBD2 (6 bases). V lost 4 bases and J 2 bases, leaving 15 bases between the germline ends. In germline, CDR1 is MNHEY, CDR2 SVGAGI. This CDR3 is built from 15 residues. DNA of the CDR3: TGTGCCAGCAGTTTAGGAGGGGCGCTGACCTACGAGCAGTACTTC. This encodes CASSLGGALTYEQYF.

This clonotype was seen a handful of times. The chain couples TRBV5-1 to TRBJ1-1; weak D call: TRBD1 (6 bases). This CDR3 region has 17 residues. In germline, CDR1 is SGHRS, CDR2 YFSETQ. The V gene lost 0 bases and the J gene lost 4 bases, with 19 bases spanning the gap. The CDR3 loop reads CASSLDGGLGRGTEAFF. CDR3 sequence (DNA): TGCGCCAGCAGCTTGGACGGGGGGCTCGGGAGGGGCACTGAAGCTTTCTTT.

The chain joins TRBV18 to TRBJ1-5; possible D gene TRBD1, 6 bases. Trimming stripped 5 bases from V and 4 bases from J, with 12 bases between. In germline, CDR1 is KGHSH, CDR2 LQKENI. CDR3 size: 14 residues. CDR3 in amino acids: CASSSGQKNQPQHF. In DNA form, the CDR3 reads TGTGCCAGCTCATCCGGACAGAAAAATCAGCCCCAGCATTTT.

The chain joins TRBV5-1 to TRBJ2-7, with 12 bases identical to TRBD2. V shed 4 bases and J 1 base; nucleotides not matched to a gene: 12. Germline-derived CDR1 and CDR2 are SGHRS and YFSETQ. The CDR3 sequence is 18 residues long. CDR3 loop: CASSQGVWLAGGSYEQYF. CDR3 DNA sequence: TGCGCCAGCAGCCAGGGGGTCTGGCTAGCGGGAGGGTCCTACGAGCAGTACTTC.

CDR3 nucleotides: TGCGCCAGCAGCCAAGATTTCTACGGACTAGCGGAAACAGATACGCAGTATTTT. As protein: CASSQDFYGLAETDTQYF. This chain uses TRBV4-3 with TRBJ2-3; 10 bases map to TRBD2. V gave up 0 bases and J gave up 3 bases; unmatched junction bases: 9. The germline V gene encodes CDR1 LGHNA and CDR2 YSLEER. The CDR3 has 18 amino acids.

The chain employs TRBV5-1 and TRBJ2-1, with 9 bases matching TRBD2. The CDR3 extends over 16 amino acids. V was clipped by 5 bases and J by 7 bases; unmatched bases: 13. Germline loops: CDR1 SGHRS, CDR2 YFSETQ. The CDR3 reads CASRVSWREGSNEQFF. The CDR3 DNA is TGCGCCAGCAGGGTTTCTTGGCGGGAGGGCTCGAATGAGCAGTTCTTC.

In its sample, this clonotype was seen a few times. The V gene is TRBV4-3, the J gene TRBJ2-3; 7 positions match TRBD2. This CDR3 is built from 16 residues. The V segment lost 4 bases and the J segment 3 bases; nucleotides outside the gene matches: 10. Germline V gene lookup returns CDR1 LGHNA and CDR2 YSLEER. CDR3 in amino acids: CASSPPAGQGTDTQYF. In nucleotides, the CDR3 is TGCGCCAGCAGCCCGCCAGCGGGGCAGGGTACAGATACGCAGTATTTT.

V usage is TRBV5-6 and J usage is TRBJ2-5; D might be TRBD1 or TRBD2, each matching 5 bases. This CDR3 is 15 amino acids long. Germline V lookup: CDR1 SGHDT, CDR2 YYEEEE. V lost 4 bases, J lost 2 bases, and 15 bases lay in between. The CDR3 DNA is TGTGCCAGCAGCCCCGGGGCGACCCGGCAAGAGACCCAGTACTTC. Translation: CASSPGATRQETQYF.

The genes are TRBV30 and TRBJ1-1, with 7 bases aligning to TRBD1. The CDR3 loop spans 16 amino acids. Germline-derived CDR1 and CDR2 are GTSNPN and SVGIG (reference sequence). With 6 bases clipped from V and 1 base from J, the junction kept 14 bases outside the gene matches. The CDR3 DNA follows: TGTGCCTGCCAAAATAAACAGGGGCGGGGGAACACTGAAGCTTTCTTT. Amino acids: CACQNKQGRGNTEAFF.

This clonotype was picked up a small number of times. The V and J genes are TRBV18 and TRBJ1-1; D ambiguous. V was trimmed by 0 bases and J by 1 base, leaving 9 bases between them. CDR3 length: 15 residues. CDR1 and CDR2 from the germline V gene are KGHSH and LQKENI. The CDR3 coding sequence is TGTGCCAGCTCACCACCGGTCTCAGCGAACACTGAAGCTTTCTTT. Encoded protein: CASSPPVSANTEAFF.

The chain joins TRBV29-1 to TRBJ2-5, with 7 bases fitting TRBD2. CDR1 and CDR2 (germline): SQVTM, ANQGSEA. CDR3 length: 12 amino acids. Unmatched junction bases numbered 3, after V lost 3 bases and J lost 5 bases. The chain's CDR3 is CSVDREGETQYF. In DNA, the CDR3 is TGCAGCGTTGACAGGGAGGGGGAGACCCAGTACTTC.